One sample yielded the 4 T cell receptor beta chains listed below, sequenced in a study of cytomegalovirus exposure and HLA in healthy donors. PCR used 60 Vbeta primers and 13 Jbeta primers. Some clones are missing from TCRdb's copy, which holds only in-frame ones; the method was immunoSEQ multiplex PCR. The sample holds about 140,000 clones; about 82% are singletons and the top ten take under 2%. Sequenced: PBMCs. The receptors were gathered from a female donor in good health and CMV-seropositive.

This sequence joins TRBV10-3 and TRBJ2-7, with 8 bases lining up with TRBD1. CDR1 is ENHRY and CDR2 is SYGVKD in the germline V gene. This CDR3 has 14 amino acids. Germline trimming cut 6 bases from V and 3 bases from J; bases unmatched to any gene: 7. Written as DNA, the CDR3 is TGTGCCATCAGCACCGGGACAGGTTTCTACGAGCAGTACTTC. Translated, it gives CAISTGTGFYEQYF.

This clone was observed once. This chain uses TRBV5-1 with TRBJ2-4, with D maybe TRBD2 (6 bases). CDR1 and CDR2 (germline): SGHRS, YFSETQ. The V and J ends lost 3 bases and 0 bases respectively, with 19 bases between them. The CDR3 is made up of 18 amino acids. Written as DNA, the CDR3 is TGCGCCAGCAGCTGGACTGCTCGGGACTCCCTAGCCAAAAACATTCAGTACTTC. Protein: CASSWTARDSLAKNIQYF.

The chain combines TRBV7-3 with TRBJ2-1; TRBD1 aligns across 9 bases. CDR1 SGHTA and CDR2 FQGTGA come from the germline V gene. The CDR3 has 14 residues. The V gene end was trimmed by 6 bases and the J gene end by 5 bases; junction bases not matched to a gene: 5. In nucleotides, the CDR3 is TGTGCCAGCAGTGGGACAGGGACGAACAATGAGCAGTTCTTC. It is translated as CASSGTGTNNEQFF.

This chain uses TRBV7-3 with TRBJ2-7, with 7 bases that match TRBD2. This CDR3 contains 16 residues. J lost 3 bases, V lost 1 base, and 9 bases had no gene match. CDR1 is SGHTA, CDR2 FQGTGA, per germline. CDR3 sequence: CASSLIRGESVYEQYF. The CDR3 DNA reads TGTGCCAGCAGCTTAATACGGGGGGAGAGCGTCTACGAGCAGTACTTC.